The rows below give T cell receptor beta chains drawn from one sample of a study of patients and donors after allogeneic stem cell transplantation. TCRdb reprocessed the RT-PCR reads with MiXCR, giving one entry per CDR3 protein. Of around 200,000 distinct CDR3 sequences listed, around 41% were seen once; the top ten hold approximately 10%. The source material was blood, either unsorted or a sorted T cell fraction (not recorded which). All receptors derive from a human donor who was either an allogeneic HSCT recipient or a stem cell or donor lymphocyte infusion donor (not recorded which). It is not recorded whose cells these are; they may come from a transplant donor. The CDR3 runs from the conserved cysteine through the conserved F or W. A D gene is named only where the DNA matches it firmly. For some rows the clone size is stated as once, few or many, or as a class when expanded; others skip it.

clone size: -; D gene: -; J gene: TRBJ2-7; V gene: TRBV14; CDR3 protein: CASSQVARYEQYF; CDR3 DNA: TGTGCCAGCAGCCAAGTTGCCCGCTACGAGCAGTACTTC
clone size: few; D gene: -; J gene: TRBJ1-4; V gene: TRBV5-4; CDR3 protein: CASSMGLQPEKLFF; CDR3 DNA: TGTGCCAGCAGCATGGGACTCCAGCCGGAAAAACTGTTTTTT
clone size: -; D gene: -; J gene: TRBJ1-2; V gene: TRBV4-1; CDR3 protein: CASSPGIVYGYTF; CDR3 DNA: TGCGCCAGCAGCCCTGGGATTGTCTATGGCTACACCTTC
clone size: few; D gene: -; J gene: TRBJ1-5; V gene: TRBV20-1; CDR3 protein: CSARSLGFLGPQHF; CDR3 DNA: TGCAGTGCTAGAAGTTTAGGGTTCCTTGGGCCCCAGCATTTT
clone size: few; D gene: -; J gene: TRBJ2-5; V gene: TRBV12-3/TRBV12-4; CDR3 protein: CASSLGSRGKETQYF; CDR3 DNA: TGTGCCAGCAGTTTAGGGTCCAGGGGCAAGGAGACCCAGTACTTC
clone size: many; D gene: TRBD1; J gene: TRBJ1-1; V gene: TRBV20-1; CDR3 protein: CSAEDRGYTEAFF; CDR3 DNA: TGCAGTGCAGAAGACAGGGGTTACACTGAAGCTTTCTTT
clone size: -; D gene: -; J gene: TRBJ1-1; V gene: TRBV7-9; CDR3 protein: CASSQGEGVRDTEAFF; CDR3 DNA: TGTGCCAGCAGCCAAGGGGAGGGAGTAAGGGACACTGAAGCTTTCTTT
clone size: few; D gene: TRBD1; J gene: TRBJ2-3; V gene: TRBV5-1; CDR3 protein: CASRRTGTSTDTQYF; CDR3 DNA: TGCGCCAGCAGAAGGACAGGGACGTCCACAGATACGCAGTATTTT
clone size: few; D gene: -; J gene: TRBJ1-5; V gene: TRBV30; CDR3 protein: CAWSGQGFQSGQPQHF; CDR3 DNA: TGTGCCTGGAGTGGGCAGGGTTTTCAATCCGGTCAGCCCCAGCATTTT
clone size: -; D gene: -; J gene: TRBJ2-3; V gene: TRBV7-6; CDR3 protein: CASSSPPGVRTDTQYF; CDR3 DNA: TGTGCCAGCAGCTCCCCCCCGGGGGTGCGCACAGATACGCAGTATTTT
clone size: -; D gene: TRBD1; J gene: TRBJ2-1; V gene: TRBV29-1; CDR3 protein: CSVGPGTGFEQFF; CDR3 DNA: TGCAGCGTTGGTCCCGGGACAGGGTTTGAGCAGTTCTTC
clone size: -; D gene: -; J gene: TRBJ2-1; V gene: TRBV20-1; CDR3 protein: CSARGSSAQRTYNEQFF; CDR3 DNA: TGCAGTGCTAGAGGATCCTCGGCTCAACGGACATACAATGAGCAGTTCTTC
clone size: few; D gene: TRBD2; J gene: TRBJ2-1; V gene: TRBV4-1; CDR3 protein: CASSLGLAGAKGGEQFF; CDR3 DNA: TGCGCCAGCAGCCTCGGACTAGCGGGAGCGAAGGGTGGTGAGCAGTTCTTC
clone size: few; D gene: -; J gene: TRBJ2-7; V gene: TRBV5-4; CDR3 protein: CASSQDSLLDEQYF; CDR3 DNA: TGTGCCAGCAGTCAAGACAGCCTCCTGGACGAGCAGTACTTC
clone size: once; D gene: -; J gene: TRBJ1-1; V gene: TRBV2; CDR3 protein: CASSEGWFLNTEAFF; CDR3 DNA: TGTGCCAGCAGTGAAGGGTGGTTCTTGAACACTGAAGCTTTCTTT
clone size: -; D gene: -; J gene: TRBJ2-4; V gene: TRBV10-3; CDR3 protein: CAISLEPGLAKNIQYF; CDR3 DNA: TGTGCCATCAGTCTGGAGCCGGGACTAGCCAAAAACATTCAGTACTTC
clone size: -; D gene: TRBD1; J gene: TRBJ1-1; V gene: TRBV9; CDR3 protein: CASSPRQGGAEAFF; CDR3 DNA: TGTGCCAGCAGCCCGAGACAGGGAGGAGCTGAAGCTTTCTTT
clone size: -; D gene: -; J gene: TRBJ2-5; V gene: TRBV3-1; CDR3 protein: CASSQEGRRGETQYF; CDR3 DNA: TGTGCCAGCAGCCAAGAAGGCCGTCGGGGGGAGACCCAGTACTTC
clone size: -; D gene: -; J gene: TRBJ2-3; V gene: TRBV28; CDR3 protein: CASGTDTQYF; CDR3 DNA: TGTGCCAGCGGCACAGATACGCAGTATTTT
clone size: once; D gene: TRBD1; J gene: TRBJ2-7; V gene: TRBV10-3; CDR3 protein: CAISEGQGSLSYEQYF; CDR3 DNA: TGTGCCATCAGTGAGGGACAGGGGTCCCTCTCCTACGAGCAGTACTTC
clone size: -; D gene: TRBD1; J gene: TRBJ1-5; V gene: TRBV5-1; CDR3 protein: CASSLEGAGDQPQHF; CDR3 DNA: TGCGCCAGCAGCTTGGAGGGGGCAGGGGATCAGCCCCAGCATTTT
clone size: -; D gene: -; J gene: TRBJ2-2; V gene: TRBV6-2/TRBV6-3; CDR3 protein: CASSRTVGELFF; CDR3 DNA: TGTGCCAGCAGCCGGACTGTGGGGGAGCTGTTTTTT
clone size: many; D gene: -; J gene: TRBJ1-3; V gene: TRBV7-2; CDR3 protein: CASSSGNTIYF; CDR3 DNA: TGTGCCAGCAGCTCTGGAAACACCATATATTTT
clone size: few; D gene: -; J gene: TRBJ1-4; V gene: TRBV18; CDR3 protein: CASSRTGGADEKLFF; CDR3 DNA: TGTGCCAGCTCACGAACCGGGGGCGCGGATGAAAAACTGTTTTTT
clone size: -; D gene: -; J gene: TRBJ2-7; V gene: TRBV25-1; CDR3 protein: CASRSTYEQYF; CDR3 DNA: TGTGCCAGCCGAAGCACCTACGAGCAGTACTTC
clone size: -; D gene: TRBD1; J gene: TRBJ2-1; V gene: TRBV7-2; CDR3 protein: CASRPGTGVYNEQFF; CDR3 DNA: TGTGCCAGCAGACCCGGGACAGGAGTTTACAATGAGCAGTTCTTC
clone size: -; D gene: -; J gene: TRBJ1-2; V gene: TRBV24-1; CDR3 protein: CATSDDDWTYGYTF; CDR3 DNA: TGTGCCACCAGTGATGATGACTGGACCTATGGCTACACCTTC
clone size: few; D gene: -; J gene: TRBJ1-2; V gene: TRBV12-3/TRBV12-4; CDR3 protein: CASSLSRGAENYGYTF; CDR3 DNA: TGTGCCAGCAGTTTATCGAGAGGTGCGGAGAACTATGGCTACACCTTC
clone size: few; D gene: -; J gene: TRBJ1-4; V gene: TRBV29-1; CDR3 protein: CSVEVPDRELFF; CDR3 DNA: TGCAGCGTTGAAGTCCCCGACAGAGAACTGTTTTTT
clone size: -; D gene: -; J gene: TRBJ2-6; V gene: TRBV6-2/TRBV6-3; CDR3 protein: CASSRSSGANVLTF; CDR3 DNA: TGTGCCAGCAGCCGGAGCTCTGGGGCCAACGTCCTGACTTTC
clone size: -; D gene: -; J gene: TRBJ1-3; V gene: TRBV4-3; CDR3 protein: CASSQDQNLPGNTIYF; CDR3 DNA: TGCGCCAGCAGCCAAGATCAAAACCTTCCTGGAAACACCATATATTTT
clone size: -; D gene: -; J gene: TRBJ2-2; V gene: TRBV5-6; CDR3 protein: CASSLVRARELFF; CDR3 DNA: TGTGCCAGCAGCTTGGTCAGAGCAAGGGAGCTGTTTTTT
clone size: -; D gene: -; J gene: TRBJ1-5; V gene: TRBV20-1; CDR3 protein: CSVLKGQMQNQPQHF; CDR3 DNA: TGCAGTGTTTTGAAGGGGCAGATGCAGAATCAGCCCCAGCATTTT
clone size: few; D gene: -; J gene: TRBJ1-5; V gene: TRBV7-2; CDR3 protein: CASSLRSGMSNQPQHF; CDR3 DNA: TGTGCCAGCAGCTTACGGAGCGGAATGTCAAATCAGCCCCAGCATTTT
clone size: -; D gene: -; J gene: TRBJ1-5; V gene: TRBV7-8; CDR3 protein: CASSTGVSSNQPQHF; CDR3 DNA: TGTGCCAGCAGTACTGGGGTCTCCTCCAATCAGCCCCAGCATTTT
clone size: few; D gene: -; J gene: TRBJ2-3; V gene: TRBV5-1; CDR3 protein: CASSLEGDTQYF; CDR3 DNA: TGCGCCAGCAGCTTGGAGGGCGATACGCAGTATTTT
clone size: -; D gene: -; J gene: TRBJ2-3; V gene: TRBV10-3; CDR3 protein: CAISEGRYTDTQYF; CDR3 DNA: TGTGCCATCAGTGAGGGACGGTACACAGATACGCAGTATTTT
clone size: -; D gene: -; J gene: TRBJ2-7; V gene: TRBV5-1; CDR3 protein: CASSLGRPYRKLPAYEQYF; CDR3 DNA: TGCGCCAGCAGCTTGGGTAGACCATACAGAAAATTACCGGCCTACGAGCAGTACTTC
clone size: -; D gene: -; J gene: TRBJ1-5; V gene: TRBV7-2; CDR3 protein: CASSLEPHSNQPQHF; CDR3 DNA: TGTGCCAGCAGCTTAGAACCGCATAGCAATCAGCCCCAGCATTTT
clone size: -; D gene: -; J gene: TRBJ1-4; V gene: TRBV30; CDR3 protein: CAWSVYPGGIGEKLFF; CDR3 DNA: TGTGCCTGGAGTGTATACCCCGGAGGGATTGGTGAAAAACTGTTTTTT
clone size: -; D gene: -; J gene: TRBJ1-2; V gene: TRBV27; CDR3 protein: CASSQGPNPYGYTF; CDR3 DNA: TGTGCCAGCAGCCAGGGGCCGAACCCCTATGGCTACACCTTC
clone size: -; D gene: -; J gene: TRBJ1-6; V gene: TRBV5-1; CDR3 protein: CASSWDGNSPLHF; CDR3 DNA: TGCGCCAGCAGCTGGGACGGTAATTCACCCCTCCACTTT
clone size: few; D gene: -; J gene: TRBJ1-2; V gene: TRBV5-1; CDR3 protein: CASSPGLDGYTF; CDR3 DNA: TGCGCCAGCAGCCCGGGTCTGGACGGCTACACCTTC
clone size: -; D gene: -; J gene: TRBJ1-2; V gene: TRBV9; CDR3 protein: CVSSVTDNYGYTF; CDR3 DNA: TGTGTCAGCAGCGTTACGGATAACTATGGCTACACCTTC
clone size: -; D gene: TRBD1; J gene: TRBJ2-7; V gene: TRBV20-1; CDR3 protein: CSAAGTGGSYEQYF; CDR3 DNA: TGCAGTGCTGCCGGGACAGGGGGCTCCTACGAGCAGTACTTC
clone size: -; D gene: -; J gene: TRBJ2-4; V gene: TRBV6-4; CDR3 protein: CASSEGMGNIQYF; CDR3 DNA: TGTGCCAGCAGTGAGGGTATGGGAAACATTCAGTACTTC
clone size: -; D gene: TRBD1; J gene: TRBJ1-3; V gene: TRBV20-1; CDR3 protein: CSARVADRAGNTIYF; CDR3 DNA: TGCAGTGCTAGAGTAGCGGACAGGGCTGGAAACACCATATATTTT
clone size: -; D gene: -; J gene: TRBJ1-2; V gene: TRBV12-3/TRBV12-4; CDR3 protein: CASSPGAYGYTF; CDR3 DNA: TGTGCCAGCAGCCCAGGTGCCTATGGCTACACCTTC
clone size: few; D gene: TRBD1; J gene: TRBJ1-4; V gene: TRBV7-2; CDR3 protein: CASSVDRRREKLFF; CDR3 DNA: TGTGCCAGCAGCGTGGACAGGAGACGGGAAAAACTGTTTTTT
clone size: -; D gene: TRBD2; J gene: TRBJ2-1; V gene: TRBV5-1; CDR3 protein: CASSPRRGENEQFF; CDR3 DNA: TGCGCCAGCAGCCCGCGCCGGGGGGAAAATGAGCAGTTCTTC
clone size: few; D gene: -; J gene: TRBJ2-7; V gene: TRBV27; CDR3 protein: CASSLGTSTYEQYF; CDR3 DNA: TGTGCCAGCAGTCTTGGGACATCTACCTACGAGCAGTACTTC
clone size: few; D gene: TRBD2; J gene: TRBJ2-3; V gene: TRBV5-1; CDR3 protein: CASSPERGAHGTDTQYF; CDR3 DNA: TGCGCCAGCAGCCCCGAGCGGGGGGCCCATGGCACAGATACGCAGTATTTT
clone size: -; D gene: -; J gene: TRBJ1-2; V gene: TRBV20-1; CDR3 protein: CSGEWRIYGYTF; CDR3 DNA: TGCAGTGGGGAGTGGAGAATCTATGGCTACACCTTC
clone size: few; D gene: -; J gene: TRBJ1-5; V gene: TRBV12-3/TRBV12-4; CDR3 protein: CASSPLASQPQHF; CDR3 DNA: TGTGCCAGCAGCCCCTTGGCGAGTCAGCCCCAGCATTTT
clone size: few; D gene: TRBD1; J gene: TRBJ1-5; V gene: TRBV10-3; CDR3 protein: CAISDRDSGQGNQPQHF; CDR3 DNA: TGTGCCATCAGTGACCGAGACTCCGGACAGGGAAATCAGCCCCAGCATTTT
clone size: -; D gene: TRBD2; J gene: TRBJ2-3; V gene: TRBV5-1; CDR3 protein: CASSLGLAGIKRTDTQYF; CDR3 DNA: TGCGCCAGCAGCTTAGGCCTAGCGGGGATAAAGAGGACAGATACGCAGTATTTT
clone size: -; D gene: -; J gene: TRBJ2-3; V gene: TRBV15; CDR3 protein: CATSRDPGGPTDTQYF; CDR3 DNA: TGTGCCACCAGCAGAGATCCGGGCGGCCCCACAGATACGCAGTATTTT
clone size: -; D gene: TRBD1; J gene: TRBJ1-4; V gene: TRBV4-1; CDR3 protein: CASSQVRDRGEKLFF; CDR3 DNA: TGCGCCAGCAGCCAAGTAAGGGACAGGGGAGAAAAACTGTTTTTT
clone size: -; D gene: -; J gene: TRBJ2-5; V gene: TRBV18; CDR3 protein: CASSPFGSVQETQYF; CDR3 DNA: TGTGCCAGCTCACCCTTCGGGTCGGTTCAAGAGACCCAGTACTTC
clone size: -; D gene: -; J gene: TRBJ1-1; V gene: TRBV10-3; CDR3 protein: CAISPQPTGNTEAFF; CDR3 DNA: TGTGCCATCAGTCCCCAGCCTACAGGGAACACTGAAGCTTTCTTT